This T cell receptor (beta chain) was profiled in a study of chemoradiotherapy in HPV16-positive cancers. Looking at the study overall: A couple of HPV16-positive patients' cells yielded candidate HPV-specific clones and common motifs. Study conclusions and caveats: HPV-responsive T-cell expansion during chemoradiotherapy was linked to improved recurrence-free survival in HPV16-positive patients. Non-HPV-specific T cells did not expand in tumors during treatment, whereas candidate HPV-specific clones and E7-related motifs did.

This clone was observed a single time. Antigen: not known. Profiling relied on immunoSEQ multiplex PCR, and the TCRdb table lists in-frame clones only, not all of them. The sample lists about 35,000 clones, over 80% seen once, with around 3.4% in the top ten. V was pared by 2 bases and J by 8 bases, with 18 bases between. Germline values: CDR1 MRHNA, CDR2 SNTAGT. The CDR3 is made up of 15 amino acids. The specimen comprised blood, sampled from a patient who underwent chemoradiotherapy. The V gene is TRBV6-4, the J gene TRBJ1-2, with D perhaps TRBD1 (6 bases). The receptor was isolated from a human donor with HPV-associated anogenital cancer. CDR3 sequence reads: CASSDQTGGAGGYTF. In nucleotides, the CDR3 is TGTGCCAGCAGTGACCAGACTGGGGGGGCAGGCGGCTACACCTTC.